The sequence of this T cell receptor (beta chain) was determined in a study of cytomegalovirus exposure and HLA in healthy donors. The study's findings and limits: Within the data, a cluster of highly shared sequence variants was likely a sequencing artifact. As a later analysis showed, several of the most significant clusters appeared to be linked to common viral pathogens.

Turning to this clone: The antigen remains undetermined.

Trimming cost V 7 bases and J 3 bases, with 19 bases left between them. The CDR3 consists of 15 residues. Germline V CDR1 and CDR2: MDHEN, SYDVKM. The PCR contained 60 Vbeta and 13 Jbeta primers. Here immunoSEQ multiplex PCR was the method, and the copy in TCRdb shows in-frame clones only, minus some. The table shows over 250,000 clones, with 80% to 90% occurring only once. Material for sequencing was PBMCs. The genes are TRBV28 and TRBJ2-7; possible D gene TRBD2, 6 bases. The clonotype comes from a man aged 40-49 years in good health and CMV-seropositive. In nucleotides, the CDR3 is TGTGCCAGCACTTCCGCCGGGACTTCCTTCTACGAGCAGTACTTC. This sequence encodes CASTSAGTSFYEQYF.